This entry concerns a single TCR beta chain. What it binds is not known. Blood samples measuring around 2.4 ml were taken per donor. Total RNA was isolated from whole blood without T cell sorting. The germline V gene has CDR1 MNHEY and CDR2 SMNVEV (reference sequence). The CDR3 runs to 15 residues. The data belong to a study of monozygotic twins with inflammatory bowel disease. Whole-study findings and limits: IBD patients had lower TCRbeta diversity (inverse Simpson) than healthy co-twins.

Nested PCRs of around 15 and 9 cycles, two in total, were run on TCRalpha and TCRbeta cDNA. TCRdb re-analyzed the 5' RACE reads; it lists each CDR3 protein once, without DNA. This sample's table reports about 160,000 distinct CDR3 sequences. The specimen sequenced was blood. V usage is TRBV27 and J usage is TRBJ2-1; without DNA, the TCRdb call of TRBD1 cannot be checked. This TCR was sampled from a human donor with ulcerative colitis or Crohn's disease, or a healthy co-twin of an affected twin (not recorded which). Here the CDR3 reads CASRGVAGGYNEQFF.